These 20 T cell receptor beta chains came from one sample sequenced in a study of identical twins. TCRdb itself ran the 5' RACE reads through MiXCR, one entry per CDR3 protein. Of approximately 300,000 distinct CDR3 sequences detected, roughly 8.6% appear once; the ten largest clones hold under 7.5%. The sample was also reused in another study, on yellow fever vaccine responses in identical twins.

The material sequenced was CD8+ T cells sorted from blood. All receptors derive from a woman aged 18 to 35 in good health.

This clonotype was recorded many times. V and J are TRBV20-1 and TRBJ2-1; D remains ambiguous. Germline V gene data show CDR1 as DFQATT and CDR2 as SNEGSKA (reference sequence). CDR3 length: 14 residues. The V end was cut by 3 bases, the J end by 3 bases, with 12 bases between. CDR3 sequence: CSARSRNVYNEQFF. The DNA of the CDR3 is TGCAGTGCTAGGTCCAGGAATGTCTACAATGAGCAGTTCTTC.

This clonotype was recorded at least ten times. This chain links TRBV5-4 with TRBJ2-7; D call uncertain. The CDR3 is 12 amino acids. Germline CDR1 reads SGHNT; CDR2 reads YYREEE (reference sequence). V was trimmed by 1 base and J by 2 bases, leaving 4 bases between them. The CDR3 here is CASSLFPYEQYF. Written as DNA, the CDR3 is TGTGCCAGCAGCTTGTTCCCCTACGAGCAGTACTTC.

In its sample, this clonotype was seen many times. The gene calls are TRBV20-1 and TRBJ2-1, with 8 bases that match TRBD2. The CDR3 has 15 residues. V shed 0 bases, J shed 7 bases, and the junction held 8 bases outside the gene matches. Germline V lookup: CDR1 DFQATT, CDR2 SNEGSKA (reference sequence). The CDR3 nucleotides are TGCAGTGCTAGAGATCTGGGACTAGAGTCGAATGAGCAGTTCTTC. It codes for CSARDLGLESNEQFF.

The chain is built from TRBV6-1 and TRBJ2-7; no reliable D call. From germline, CDR1 is MNHNS and CDR2 SASEGT. This CDR3 has 15 residues. Trimming cost V 9 bases and J 0 bases, with 18 bases left between them. In nucleotides, the CDR3 is TGTGCCAGACGTCTGGCTGTCTACAGCTCCTACGAGCAGTACTTC. Protein: CARRLAVYSSYEQYF.

This clonotype has more than one count but fewer than ten. This rearrangement joins TRBV5-6 to TRBJ2-3; 10 nucleotides match TRBD1. V trimming: 6 bases; J trimming: 3 bases; junction bases outside the gene matches: 13. CDR1 and CDR2 from the germline V gene are SGHDT and YYEEEE. This CDR3 spans 17 amino acids. The CDR3 nucleotides read TGTGCCAGCAAAGGGACAGGGGAGGGCGGGACAACAGATACGCAGTATTTT. Its protein product is CASKGTGEGGTTDTQYF.

This clonotype was picked up many times. This chain connects TRBV7-8 to TRBJ2-7; 9 bases agree with TRBD1. The CDR3 totals 15 residues. From germline, CDR1 is SGHVS and CDR2 FQNEAQ. With V trimmed by 5 bases and J by 1 base, 6 bases remained unmatched. The CDR3 region is CASSTGTGISYEQYF. DNA for the CDR3: TGTGCCAGCAGCACCGGGACAGGGATATCCTACGAGCAGTACTTC.

This clonotype was seen only a few times. The rearrangement links TRBV7-8 to TRBJ2-3; 9 nucleotides agree with TRBD2. Per the germline V gene, CDR1 is SGHVS and CDR2 is FQNEAQ. The CDR3 consists of 19 residues. The V gene end was trimmed by 5 bases and the J gene end by 6 bases; junction bases not matched to a gene: 21. CDR3: CASSVSISGSMYPQDTQYF. CDR3 coding DNA: TGTGCCAGCAGCGTCTCAATTAGCGGGAGTATGTATCCCCAGGATACGCAGTATTTT. Combining the CDR3 with reference TRBV7-8 and TRBJ2-3 gives the whole variable domain GAGVSQSPRYKVAKRGQDVALRCDPISGHVSLFWYQQALGQGPEFLTYFQNEAQLDKSGLPSDRFFAERPEGSVSTLKIQRTQQEDSAVYLCASSVSISGSMYPQDTQYFGPGTRLTVL.

This clonotype was observed at least ten times. The chain recombines TRBV6-2 or TRBV6-3 with TRBJ2-1, with D possibly TRBD2 on 6 matching bases. Germline V CDR1 and CDR2: MNHEY, SVGEGT. V was trimmed by 2 bases and J by 9 bases, leaving 11 bases between them. The CDR3 runs to 13 residues. The CDR3 region is CASSYLRLGEQFF. CDR3 nucleotides: TGTGCCAGCAGTTACCTTAGACTAGGTGAGCAGTTCTTC.

For this clonotype: The germline gene is not matched at one end of the junction; a read error may be the cause. The V gene is TRBV20-1, the J gene TRBJ2-1; maybe TRBD2 (5 bases). The CDR3 contains 15 residues. The germline CDR1 and CDR2 sequences are DFQATT and SNEGSKA (reference sequence). The CDR3 protein is CCASLPRGGHNEQFF. As DNA, the CDR3 is TGCTGTGCTAGTCTTCCCCGAGGCGGGCACAATGAGCAGTTCTTC.

This clonotype was detected ten times or more. The chain recombines TRBV27 with TRBJ1-5, with D possibly matching TRBD1 (5 bases). The CDR3 has 16 residues. CDR1 MNHEY and CDR2 SMNVEV come from the germline V gene (reference sequence). V lost 1 base and J lost 0, with 10 bases in between. The CDR3 nucleotides read TGTGCCAGCAGTTTATTTCCAGGGAGTAGCAATCAGCCCCAGCATTTT. Its protein is CASSLFPGSSNQPQHF.

This clonotype was observed a handful of times. The gene calls are TRBV20-1 and TRBJ2-2; D may be TRBD1 (5 bases). The CDR3 consists of 14 residues. From germline, CDR1 is DFQATT and CDR2 SNEGSKA (reference sequence). Trimming pared 5 bases from V and 5 bases from J, leaving 15 bases between. This chain's CDR3 is CSAHSRAGTGELFF. In DNA form, the CDR3 reads TGCAGTGCTCACTCCAGGGCCGGGACCGGGGAGCTGTTTTTT.

This clonotype was recorded a few times. CDR3 sequence (DNA): TGCGCCAGCAGTGAGGAGAACTATGGCTACACCTTC. As protein: CASSEENYGYTF. The chain joins TRBV10-2 to TRBJ1-2; D is undetermined. Germline lookup yields CDR1 WSHSY and CDR2 SAAADI. V was trimmed by 2 bases and J by 2 bases, leaving 3 bases between them. There are 12 residues in the CDR3.

A few counts support this clonotype. The chain employs TRBV7-9 and TRBJ2-7; perhaps TRBD1 as D (6 bases). The V gene lost 5 bases and the J gene lost 0 bases, with 17 bases spanning the gap. CDR1 and CDR2 (germline): SEHNR, FQNEAQ (reference sequence). The CDR3 runs to 16 residues. CDR3 nucleotide sequence: TGTGCCAGCAGCCTTAGAAAACCAGGGGACTCCTACGAGCAGTACTTC. It specifies CASSLRKPGDSYEQYF.

This clonotype was seen many times. The rearrangement uses TRBV9 and TRBJ1-1; D unclear. V was clipped by 0 bases and J by 2 bases, with 11 bases between them. This CDR3 has 15 amino acids. Germline V gene data show CDR1 as SGDLS and CDR2 as YYNGEE. The CDR3 nucleotides are TGTGCCAGCAGCGTAGGTGGTTCGGTCAACACTGAAGCTTTCTTT. It yields the protein CASSVGGSVNTEAFF.

A few counts support this clonotype. This chain links TRBV7-2 with TRBJ1-5, with D possibly TRBD1 on 6 matching bases. The CDR3 runs to 13 residues. CDR1 is SGHTA, CDR2 FQGNSA, per germline. Trimming took off 1 base at V and 8 bases at J, with 9 bases between the two ends. The CDR3 DNA is TGTGCCAGCAGCTTAGGCCCAGGGGAGCCCCAGCATTTT. It codes for CASSLGPGEPQHF.

The rearrangement links TRBV27 to TRBJ1-5; D is perhaps TRBD1 (6 bases). With 3 bases removed from V and 5 bases from J, the gap between germline ends came to 17 bases. The length of the CDR3 is 16 residues. Germline loops: CDR1 MNHEY, CDR2 SMNVEV (reference sequence). CDR3 loop: CASSFTAGGGHQPQHF. The CDR3 DNA reads as TGTGCCAGCAGTTTCACCGCGGGGGGGGGCCATCAGCCCCAGCATTTT.

The sample holds many counts of this clonotype. The chain links TRBV28 to TRBJ2-2; possible D gene TRBD1, 5 bases. CDR1 MDHEN and CDR2 SYDVKM come from the germline V gene. V was trimmed by 3 bases and J by 5 bases, leaving 13 bases between them. The CDR3 runs 15 residues. CDR3 bases: TGTGCCAGCAGTTTGTTCAGGGATGGAACCGGGGAGCTGTTTTTT. Its translation is CASSLFRDGTGELFF.

This clonotype was seen once. This chain joins TRBV7-9 and TRBJ2-5; 9 bases are a match to TRBD2. The germline gives CDR1 SEHNR, CDR2 FQNEAQ (reference sequence). J gave up 0 bases and V 5 bases, and 7 bases lay outside the gene matches. The CDR3 loop spans 16 amino acids. CDR3 sequence reads: CASSTVAGGYQETQYF. The CDR3 bases are TGTGCCAGCAGCACCGTTGCGGGGGGGTACCAAGAGACCCAGTACTTC.

V is TRBV29-1 and J is TRBJ2-7, with TRBD2 matching over 11 bases. The CDR3 extends over 16 amino acids. CDR1 is SQVTM and CDR2 is ANQGSEA in the germline V gene. V was pared by 4 bases and J by 3 bases, with 11 bases of the junction left unmatched. The CDR3 loop reads CSVGETTSGSLYEQYF. Written as DNA, the CDR3 is TGCAGCGTTGGGGAAACAACTAGCGGGAGTCTCTACGAGCAGTACTTC.

There are many counts of this clonotype. This chain connects TRBV20-1 to TRBJ2-7; TRBD1 aligns across 8 bases. Germline V gives CDR1 DFQATT, CDR2 SNEGSKA (reference sequence). The trim removed 5 bases at V and 1 base at J, leaving 7 bases unmatched. This CDR3 is 14 amino acids long. CDR3 DNA sequence: TGCAGTGCTGCGGACAGGGTTGAATCCTACGAGCAGTACTTC. It specifies CSAADRVESYEQYF.